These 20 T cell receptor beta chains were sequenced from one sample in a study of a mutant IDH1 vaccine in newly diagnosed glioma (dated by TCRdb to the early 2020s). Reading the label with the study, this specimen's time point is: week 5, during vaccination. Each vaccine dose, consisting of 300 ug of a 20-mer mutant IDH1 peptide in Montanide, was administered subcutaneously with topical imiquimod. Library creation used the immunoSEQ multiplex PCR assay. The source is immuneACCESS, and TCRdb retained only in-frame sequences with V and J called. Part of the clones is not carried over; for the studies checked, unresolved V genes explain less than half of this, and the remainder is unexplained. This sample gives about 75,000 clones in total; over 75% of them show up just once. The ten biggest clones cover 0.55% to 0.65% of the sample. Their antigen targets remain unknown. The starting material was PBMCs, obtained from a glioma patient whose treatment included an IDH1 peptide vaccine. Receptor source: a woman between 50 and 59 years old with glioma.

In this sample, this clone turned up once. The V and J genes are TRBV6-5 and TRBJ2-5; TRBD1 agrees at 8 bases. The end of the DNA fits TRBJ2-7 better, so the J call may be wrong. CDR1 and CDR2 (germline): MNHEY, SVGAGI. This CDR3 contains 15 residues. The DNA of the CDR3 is TGTGCCAGCAGTAAAGGGGACAGGTCGATCTACGAGCAGTACTTC. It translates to CASSKGDRSIYEQYF.

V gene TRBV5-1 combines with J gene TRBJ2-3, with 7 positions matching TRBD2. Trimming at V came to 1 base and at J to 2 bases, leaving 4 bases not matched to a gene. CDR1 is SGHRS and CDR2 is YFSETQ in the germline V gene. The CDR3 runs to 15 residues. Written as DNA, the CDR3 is TGCGCCAGCAGCTTGCAAGCGGGGTACACAGATACGCAGTATTTT. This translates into CASSLQAGYTDTQYF.

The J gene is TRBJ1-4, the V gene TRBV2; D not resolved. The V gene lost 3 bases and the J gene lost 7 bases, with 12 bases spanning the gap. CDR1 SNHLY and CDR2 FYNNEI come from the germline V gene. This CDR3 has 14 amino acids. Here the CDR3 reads CASSDWGNGEKLFF. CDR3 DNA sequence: TGTGCCAGCAGTGACTGGGGAAATGGTGAAAAACTGTTTTTT.

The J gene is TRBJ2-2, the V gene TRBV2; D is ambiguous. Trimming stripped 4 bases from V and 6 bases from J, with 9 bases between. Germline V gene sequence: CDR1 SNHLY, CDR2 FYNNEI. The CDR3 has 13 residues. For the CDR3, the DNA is TGTGCCAGCAGTGTGGAGCCCGCCGGGGAGCTGTTTTTT. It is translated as CASSVEPAGELFF.

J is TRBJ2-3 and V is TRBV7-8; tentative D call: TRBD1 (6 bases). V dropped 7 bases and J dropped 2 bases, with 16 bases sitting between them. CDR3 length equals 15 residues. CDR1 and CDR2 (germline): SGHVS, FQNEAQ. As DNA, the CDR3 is TGTGCCAGCAACCTAGTTGTGGGGGCCACAGATACGCAGTATTTT. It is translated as CASNLVVGATDTQYF.

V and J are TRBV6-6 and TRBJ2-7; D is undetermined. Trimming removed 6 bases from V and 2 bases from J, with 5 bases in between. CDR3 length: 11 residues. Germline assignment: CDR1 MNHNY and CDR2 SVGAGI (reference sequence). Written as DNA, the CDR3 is TGTGCCAGCAGCTTACCCTACGAGCAGTACTTC. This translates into CASSLPYEQYF.

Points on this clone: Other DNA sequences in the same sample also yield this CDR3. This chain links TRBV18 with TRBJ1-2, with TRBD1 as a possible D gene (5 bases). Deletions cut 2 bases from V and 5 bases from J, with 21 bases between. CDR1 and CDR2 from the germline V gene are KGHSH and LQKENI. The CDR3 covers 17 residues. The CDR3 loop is CASSPGGGTPGGYGYTF. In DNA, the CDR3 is TGTGCCAGCTCACCAGGCGGGGGGACCCCAGGAGGATATGGCTACACCTTC. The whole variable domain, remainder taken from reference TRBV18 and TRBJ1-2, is NAGVMQNPRHLVRRRGQEARLRCSPMKGHSHVYWYRQLPEEGLKFMVYLQKENIIDESGMPKERFSAEFPKEGPSILRIQQVVRGDSAAYFCASSPGGGTPGGYGYTFGSGTRLTVV.

The CDR3 reads CASSPSSGSRNEQFF. The DNA of the CDR3 is TGTGCCAGCAGCCCTTCTAGCGGGAGTCGGAATGAGCAGTTCTTC. The chain is built from TRBV6-6 and TRBJ2-1; TRBD2 agrees at 10 bases. CDR1 is MNHNY, CDR2 SVGAGI, per germline (reference sequence). The CDR3 sequence is 15 residues long. The trim removed 6 bases at V and 7 bases at J, leaving 9 bases unmatched.

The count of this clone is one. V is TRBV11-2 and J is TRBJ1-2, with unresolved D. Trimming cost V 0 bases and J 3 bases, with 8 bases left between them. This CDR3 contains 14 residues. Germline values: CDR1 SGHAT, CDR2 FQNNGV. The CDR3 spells CASSLEGTYYGYTF. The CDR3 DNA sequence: TGTGCCAGCAGCTTAGAGGGCACCTACTATGGCTACACCTTC.

The CDR3 loop reads CASSFVNSYNEQFF. CDR3 DNA sequence: TGTGCCAGCAGCTTTGTAAATTCCTACAATGAGCAGTTCTTC. The V call is TRBV5-5, the J call TRBJ2-1; D gene unclear. CDR1 is SGHKS, CDR2 YYEKEE, per germline (reference sequence). V was cut by 2 bases and J by 1 base, with 7 bases left in between. This CDR3 is 14 amino acids long. The full variable domain, its missing parts supplied by reference TRBV5-5 and TRBJ2-1, is DAGVTQSPTHLIKTRGQQVTLRCSPISGHKSVSWYQQVLGQGPQFIFQYYEKEERGRGNFPDRFSARQFPNYSSELNVNALLLGDSALYLCASSFVNSYNEQFFGPGTRLTVL.

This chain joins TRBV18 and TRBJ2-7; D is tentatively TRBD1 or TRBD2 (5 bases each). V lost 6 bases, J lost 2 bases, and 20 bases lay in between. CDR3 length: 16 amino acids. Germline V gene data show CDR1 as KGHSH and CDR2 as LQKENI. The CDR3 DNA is TGTGCCAGCTCCCCATATGGGGGAAGGCCCCCCTACGAGCAGTACTTC. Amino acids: CASSPYGGRPPYEQYF.

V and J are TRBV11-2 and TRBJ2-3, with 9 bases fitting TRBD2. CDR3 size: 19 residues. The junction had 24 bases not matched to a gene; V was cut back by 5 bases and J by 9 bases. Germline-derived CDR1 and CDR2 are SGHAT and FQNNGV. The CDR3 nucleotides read TGTGCCAGCAGCCCTCTCTTGGCGGGAGGGCCCGGAACGATATTGACGCAGTATTTT. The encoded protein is CASSPLLAGGPGTILTQYF.

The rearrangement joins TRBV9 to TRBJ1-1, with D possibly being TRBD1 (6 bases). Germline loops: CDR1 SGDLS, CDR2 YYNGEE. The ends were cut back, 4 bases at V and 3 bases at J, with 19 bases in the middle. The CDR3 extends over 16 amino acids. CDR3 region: CASSPPRGRRDTEAFF. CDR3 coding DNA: TGTGCCAGCAGCCCCCCGAGGGGGAGGAGGGACACTGAAGCTTTCTTT.

CDR3 nucleotides: TGTGCCAGCAGCTTCGGCACTAGCACAGATACGCAGTATTTT. Amino acid sequence: CASSFGTSTDTQYF. The chain has TRBV5-6 and TRBJ2-3, with unresolved D. The CDR3 loop spans 14 amino acids. Germline V CDR1 and CDR2: SGHDT, YYEEEE. Trimming removed 2 bases at V and 0 bases at J, with 7 bases between. Together with reference TRBV5-6 and TRBJ2-3, the CDR3 gives the full variable domain: DAGVTQSPTHLIKTRGQQVTLRCSPKSGHDTVSWYQQALGQGPQFIFQYYEEEERQRGNFPDRFSGHQFPNYSSELNVNALLLGDSALYLCASSFGTSTDTQYFGPGTRLTVL.

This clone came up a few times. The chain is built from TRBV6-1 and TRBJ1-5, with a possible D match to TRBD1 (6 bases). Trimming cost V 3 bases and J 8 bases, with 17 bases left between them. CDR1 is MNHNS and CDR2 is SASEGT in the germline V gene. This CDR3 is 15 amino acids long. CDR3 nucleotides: TGTGCCAGCAGTGACTCTTTGGCAGGGGTTGAGCCCCAGCATTTT. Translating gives CASSDSLAGVEPQHF.

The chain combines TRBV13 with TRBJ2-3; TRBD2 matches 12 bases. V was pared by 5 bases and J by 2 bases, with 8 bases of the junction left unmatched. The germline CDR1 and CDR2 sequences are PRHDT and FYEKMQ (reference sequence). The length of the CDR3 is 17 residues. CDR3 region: CASSPRLAGGYTDTQYF. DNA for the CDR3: TGTGCCAGCAGCCCCCGGCTAGCGGGAGGGTACACAGATACGCAGTATTTT.

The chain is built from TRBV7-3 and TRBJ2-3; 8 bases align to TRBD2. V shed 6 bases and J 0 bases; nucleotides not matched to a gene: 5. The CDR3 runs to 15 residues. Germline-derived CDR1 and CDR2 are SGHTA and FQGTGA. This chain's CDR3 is CASSVRGGSTDTQYF. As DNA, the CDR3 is TGTGCCAGCAGTGTCCGCGGGGGGAGCACAGATACGCAGTATTTT.

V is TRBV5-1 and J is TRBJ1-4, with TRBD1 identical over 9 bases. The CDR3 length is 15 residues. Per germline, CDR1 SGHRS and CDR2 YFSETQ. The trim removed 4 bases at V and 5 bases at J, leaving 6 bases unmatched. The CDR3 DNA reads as TGCGCCAGCAGCCTCGCCGGGACAGGGAATGAAAAACTGTTTTTT. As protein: CASSLAGTGNEKLFF.

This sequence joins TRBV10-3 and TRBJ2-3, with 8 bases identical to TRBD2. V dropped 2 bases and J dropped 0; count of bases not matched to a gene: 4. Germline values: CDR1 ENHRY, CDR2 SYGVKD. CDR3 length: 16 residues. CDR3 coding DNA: TGTGCCATCAGTGAGGGGCTAGCGGGTAGCACAGATACGCAGTATTTT. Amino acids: CAISEGLAGSTDTQYF.

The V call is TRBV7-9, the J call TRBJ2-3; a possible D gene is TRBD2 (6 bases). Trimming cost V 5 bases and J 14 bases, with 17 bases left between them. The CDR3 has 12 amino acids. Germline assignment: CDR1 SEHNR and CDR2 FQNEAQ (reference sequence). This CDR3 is CASSLAGPGRYF. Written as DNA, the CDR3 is TGTGCCAGCAGCCTCGCGGGACCAGGCAGGTATTTT.